Shown below are 12 T cell receptor beta chains from a single sample sequenced in a study of T cell responses to AZD1222 COVID-19 vaccine. The assay was immunoSEQ multiplex PCR, and TCRdb's table has in-frame clones only and misses some. The sample has some 60,000 clones; about 74% are singletons. The sample here was peripheral blood, taken 28 days after the second AZD1222 dose. The receptors shown here come from an adult who received the AZD1222 COVID-19 vaccine.

The chain employs TRBV19 and TRBJ2-3; 9 nucleotides line up with TRBD2. Germline values: CDR1 LNHDA, CDR2 SQIVND (reference sequence). CDR3 length equals 16 residues. Germline trimming cut 1 base from V and 2 bases from J; bases unmatched to any gene: 4. Written as DNA, the CDR3 is TGTGCCAGTAGTATAGGGGCGGGGGGGCCCACAGATACGCAGTATTTT. Translated: CASSIGAGGPTDTQYF.

A single count supports this clone. This chain uses TRBV30 with TRBJ1-6; TRBD1 agrees at 10 bases. CDR1 GTSNPN and CDR2 SVGIG come from the germline V gene (reference sequence). The junction had 5 bases not matched to a gene; V was cut back by 7 bases and J by 8 bases. The CDR3 is 13 amino acids. The DNA for the CDR3 is TGTGCCTATAAGGGGACAGGGGATTCACCCCTCCACTTT. Encoded protein: CAYKGTGDSPLHF.

A single count supports this clone. The rearrangement uses TRBV11-3 and TRBJ2-1; TRBD2 might be the D (6 bases). The length of the CDR3 is 17 residues. Germline V gene data show CDR1 as SGHNT and CDR2 as YENEEA. V was cut by 4 bases and J by 3 bases, with 19 bases left in between. In DNA, the CDR3 is TGTGCCAGCAGCTGGGGGAAATGGGACTGCTACTACAATGAGCAGTTCTTC. Translated, it gives CASSWGKWDCYYNEQFF.

The chain employs TRBV6-1 and TRBJ2-7, with 10 bases fitting TRBD2. The CDR3 totals 16 residues. Germline V lookup: CDR1 MNHNS, CDR2 SASEGT. V dropped 3 bases and J dropped 2; count of bases not matched to a gene: 7. Written as DNA, the CDR3 is TGTGCCAGCAGTGATCTAGGAGCGGGGGGGGCCTACGAGCAGTACTTC. This gives the protein CASSDLGAGGAYEQYF.

V is TRBV18 and J is TRBJ2-1; 14 bases are a match to TRBD2. This CDR3 region has 16 residues. The J segment lost 7 bases and the V segment lost 2 bases, leaving 4 bases of the junction unmatched. The germline V gene has CDR1 KGHSH and CDR2 LQKENI. The CDR3 DNA is TGTGCCAGCTCACCAGCCGGGACTAGCGGGGGTAATGAGCAGTTCTTC. Its translation: CASSPAGTSGGNEQFF.

The chain uses TRBV7-8 and TRBJ2-1, with 7 bases that match TRBD1. Per germline, CDR1 SGHVS and CDR2 FQNEAQ. Unmatched junction bases numbered 7, after V lost 5 bases and J lost 6 bases. This CDR3 has 14 residues. The CDR3 is CASSQATGTNEQFF. In nucleotides, the CDR3 is TGTGCCAGCAGCCAAGCGACAGGGACCAATGAGCAGTTCTTC.

The chain links TRBV2 to TRBJ1-2; no clear D gene. V shed 2 bases and J shed 8 bases, with 12 bases lying between them. This CDR3 comprises 13 residues. Germline CDR1 and CDR2: SNHLY and FYNNEI. The CDR3 region is CASSESQSLGYTF. DNA for the CDR3: TGTGCCAGCAGTGAATCGCAGTCGTTAGGCTACACCTTC.

V gene TRBV7-9 combines with J gene TRBJ1-4, with D maybe TRBD1 (5 bases). From germline, CDR1 is SEHNR and CDR2 FQNEAQ (reference sequence). This CDR3 has 14 residues. Trimming removed 3 bases from V and 10 bases from J, with 15 bases in between. The CDR3 nucleotides read TGTGCCAGCAGCTTGAGGGACGGCGCAGGAAAACTGTTTTTT. This codes for CASSLRDGAGKLFF.

This chain connects TRBV29-1 to TRBJ1-2, with 7 bases identical to TRBD1. With 6 bases clipped from V and 5 bases from J, the junction kept 12 bases outside the gene matches. The CDR3 runs 14 residues. The germline CDR1 and CDR2 sequences are SQVTM and ANQGSEA. This CDR3 is CSVWSPDRRYGYTF. The DNA of the CDR3 is TGCAGCGTCTGGTCTCCGGACAGGAGATATGGCTACACCTTC.

This clone turned up a few times. The chain recombines TRBV12-5 with TRBJ1-3, with no clear D. CDR1 LGHNT and CDR2 FRNRAP come from the germline V gene. The CDR3 has 16 amino acids. With 6 bases removed from V and 0 bases from J, the gap between germline ends came to 15 bases. The CDR3 bases are TGTGCTAGTGGACCCGCTGCACTCTACTCTGGAAACACCATATATTTT. Translation gives CASGPAALYSGNTIYF.

This clone was detected only once. This sequence joins TRBV10-3 and TRBJ1-2; D remains unclear. The germline V and J ends were trimmed by 4 bases and 6 bases, with 12 bases remaining between them. The CDR3 has 13 amino acids. CDR1 is ENHRY and CDR2 is SYGVKD in the germline V gene. CDR3 region: CAISVRERDGYTF. CDR3 in DNA: TGTGCCATCAGTGTGAGGGAGCGGGATGGCTACACCTTC.

This chain uses TRBV20-1 with TRBJ2-7, with TRBD2 identical over 14 bases. This CDR3 is 18 amino acids long. After removal of 3 bases from V and 1 base from J, the junction contained 11 bases not matched to a gene. Germline V gives CDR1 DFQATT, CDR2 SNEGSKA (reference sequence). CDR3 coding DNA: TGCAGTGCTAGTCCGACTAGCGGGGGGGCCTCTTGGTCCTACGAGCAGTACTTC. Its translation: CSASPTSGGASWSYEQYF.